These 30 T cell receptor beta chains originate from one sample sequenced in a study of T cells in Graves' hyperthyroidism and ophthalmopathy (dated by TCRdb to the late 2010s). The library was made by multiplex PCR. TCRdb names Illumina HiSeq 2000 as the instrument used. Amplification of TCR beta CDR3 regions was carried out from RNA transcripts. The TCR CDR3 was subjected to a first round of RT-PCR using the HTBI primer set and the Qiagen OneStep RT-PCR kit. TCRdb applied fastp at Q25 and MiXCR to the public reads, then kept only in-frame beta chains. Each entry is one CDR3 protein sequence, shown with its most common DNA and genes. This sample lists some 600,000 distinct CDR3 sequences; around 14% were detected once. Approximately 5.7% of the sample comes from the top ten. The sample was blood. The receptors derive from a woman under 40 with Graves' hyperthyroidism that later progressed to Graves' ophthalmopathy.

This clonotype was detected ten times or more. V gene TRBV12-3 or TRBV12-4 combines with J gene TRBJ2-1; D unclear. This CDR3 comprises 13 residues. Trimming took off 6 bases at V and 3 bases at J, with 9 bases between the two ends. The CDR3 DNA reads TGTGCCAGCAGACACACCGACTACAATGAGCAGTTCTTC. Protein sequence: CASRHTDYNEQFF.

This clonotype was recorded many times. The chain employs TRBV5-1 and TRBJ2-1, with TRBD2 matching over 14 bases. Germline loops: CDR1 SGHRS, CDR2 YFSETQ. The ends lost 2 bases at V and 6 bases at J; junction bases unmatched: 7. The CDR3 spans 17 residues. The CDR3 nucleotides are TGCGCCAGCAGCTTTTACCTGACTAGCGGGAGGGCCAATGAGCAGTTCTTC. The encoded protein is CASSFYLTSGRANEQFF.

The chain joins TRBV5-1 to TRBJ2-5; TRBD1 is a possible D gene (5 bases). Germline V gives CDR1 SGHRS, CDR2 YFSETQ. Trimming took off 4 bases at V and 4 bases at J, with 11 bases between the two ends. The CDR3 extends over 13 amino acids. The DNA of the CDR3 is TGCGCCAGCAGCGACACAGGCGGAGAGACCCAGTACTTC. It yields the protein CASSDTGGETQYF.

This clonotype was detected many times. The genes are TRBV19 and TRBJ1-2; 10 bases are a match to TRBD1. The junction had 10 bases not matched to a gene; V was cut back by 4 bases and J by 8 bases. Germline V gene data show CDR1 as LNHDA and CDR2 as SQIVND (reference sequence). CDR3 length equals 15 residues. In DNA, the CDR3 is TGTGCCAGTAGTACGCCGGGACAGGGGATAAAAGGCTACACCTTC. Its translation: CASSTPGQGIKGYTF.

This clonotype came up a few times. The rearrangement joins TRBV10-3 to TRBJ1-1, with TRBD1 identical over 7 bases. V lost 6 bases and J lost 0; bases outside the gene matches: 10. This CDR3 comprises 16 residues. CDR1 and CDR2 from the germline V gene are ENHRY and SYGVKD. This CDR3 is CAIRPTGDDLNTEAFF. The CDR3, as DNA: TGTGCCATCAGGCCAACAGGGGACGATCTGAACACTGAAGCTTTCTTT.

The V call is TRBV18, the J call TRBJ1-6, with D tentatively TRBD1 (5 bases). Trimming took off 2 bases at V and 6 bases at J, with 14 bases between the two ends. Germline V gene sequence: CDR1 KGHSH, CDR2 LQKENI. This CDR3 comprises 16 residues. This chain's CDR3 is CASSPDSPAVNSPLHF. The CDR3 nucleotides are TGTGCCAGCTCACCAGACAGCCCCGCTGTTAATTCACCCCTCCACTTT.

The CDR3 DNA reads TGCAGTGCTAGTAACCGGGAGGGCCGGAGCAATGAGCAGTTCTTC. This translates into CSASNREGRSNEQFF. The rearrangement links TRBV20-1 to TRBJ2-1; 8 bases match TRBD2. This CDR3 contains 15 residues. The ends lost 3 bases at V and 6 bases at J; junction bases unmatched: 10. Germline CDR1 reads DFQATT; CDR2 reads SNEGSKA (reference sequence).

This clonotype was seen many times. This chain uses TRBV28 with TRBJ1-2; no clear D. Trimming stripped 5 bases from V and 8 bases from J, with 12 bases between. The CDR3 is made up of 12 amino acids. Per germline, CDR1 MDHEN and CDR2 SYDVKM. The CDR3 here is CASSLYLSGYTF. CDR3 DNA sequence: TGTGCCAGCAGTCTCTACCTGTCGGGCTACACCTTC.

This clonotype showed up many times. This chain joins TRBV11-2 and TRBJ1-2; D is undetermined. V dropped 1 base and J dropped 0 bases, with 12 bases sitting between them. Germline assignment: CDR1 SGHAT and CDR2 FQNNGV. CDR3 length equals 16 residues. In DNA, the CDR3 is TGTGCCAGCAGCTTAGGGTGGCCGGGAGCTAACTATGGCTACACCTTC. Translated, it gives CASSLGWPGANYGYTF.

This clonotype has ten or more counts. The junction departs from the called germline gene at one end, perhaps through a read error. CDR3 coding DNA: TGTGCCAACAGCTTAGCCCCGTCCTACAATGAGCAGTTCTTC. This codes for CANSLAPSYNEQFF. J is TRBJ2-1 and V is TRBV7-6; D call uncertain. Germline CDR1 and CDR2: SGHVS and FNYEAQ. This CDR3 has 14 amino acids. Filled out from reference TRBV7-6 and TRBJ2-1, the complete variable domain reads GAGVSQSPRYKVTKRGQDVALRCDPISGHVSLYWYRQALGQGPEFLTYFNYEAQQDKSGLPNDRFSAERPEGSISTLTIQRTEQRDSAMYRCANSLAPSYNEQFFGPGTRLTVL.

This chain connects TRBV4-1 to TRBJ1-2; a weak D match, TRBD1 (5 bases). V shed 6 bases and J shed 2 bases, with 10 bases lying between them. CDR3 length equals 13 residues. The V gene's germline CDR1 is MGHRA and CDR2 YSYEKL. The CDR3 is CASRQKGNYGYTF. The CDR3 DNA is TGCGCCAGCAGACAAAAGGGGAACTATGGCTACACCTTC.

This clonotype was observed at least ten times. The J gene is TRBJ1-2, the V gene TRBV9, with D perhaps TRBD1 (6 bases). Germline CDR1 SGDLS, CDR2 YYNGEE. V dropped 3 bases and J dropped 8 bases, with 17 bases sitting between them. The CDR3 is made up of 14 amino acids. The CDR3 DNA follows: TGTGCCAGCAGCGACGGACAGTCTCCAAAGGGCTACACCTTC. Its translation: CASSDGQSPKGYTF.

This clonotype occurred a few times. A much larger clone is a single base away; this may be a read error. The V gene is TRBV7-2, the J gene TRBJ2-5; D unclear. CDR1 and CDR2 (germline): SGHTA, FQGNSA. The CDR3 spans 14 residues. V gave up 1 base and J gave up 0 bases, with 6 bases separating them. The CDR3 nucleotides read TGTGCCAGCAGCTTAGAGGGATACCAAGAGACCCAGTACTTC. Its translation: CASSLEGYQETQYF.

This CDR3 reads CASSYKRSTDTQYF. CDR3 DNA: TGTGCCAGCAGTTACAAGCGGAGCACAGATACGCAGTATTTT. The rearrangement links TRBV6-5 to TRBJ2-3; weak D call: TRBD2 (5 bases). The ends were cut back, 2 bases at V and 0 bases at J, with 6 bases in the middle. This CDR3 spans 14 amino acids. The germline V gene encodes CDR1 MNHEY and CDR2 SVGAGI.

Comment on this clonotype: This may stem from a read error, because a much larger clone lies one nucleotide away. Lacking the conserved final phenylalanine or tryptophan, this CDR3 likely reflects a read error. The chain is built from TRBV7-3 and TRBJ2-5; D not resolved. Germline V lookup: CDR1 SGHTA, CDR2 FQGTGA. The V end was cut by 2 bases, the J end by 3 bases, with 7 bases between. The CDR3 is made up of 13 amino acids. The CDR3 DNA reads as TGTGCCAGCAGCTTACAGGCAGAAGAGACCCAGTACTGC. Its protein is CASSLQAEETQYC.

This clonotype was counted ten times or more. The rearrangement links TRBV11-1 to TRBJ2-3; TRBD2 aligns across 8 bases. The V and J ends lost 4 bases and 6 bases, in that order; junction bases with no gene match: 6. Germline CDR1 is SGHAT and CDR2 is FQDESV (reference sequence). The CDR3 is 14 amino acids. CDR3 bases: TGTGCCAGCAGCTACCCGGGAGGGTCGGATACGCAGTATTTT. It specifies CASSYPGGSDTQYF.

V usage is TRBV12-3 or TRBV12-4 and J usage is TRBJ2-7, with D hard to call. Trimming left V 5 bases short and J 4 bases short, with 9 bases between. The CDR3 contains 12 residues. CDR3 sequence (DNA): TGTGCCAGCAGTGATCGAGCATACGAGCAGTACTTC. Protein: CASSDRAYEQYF.

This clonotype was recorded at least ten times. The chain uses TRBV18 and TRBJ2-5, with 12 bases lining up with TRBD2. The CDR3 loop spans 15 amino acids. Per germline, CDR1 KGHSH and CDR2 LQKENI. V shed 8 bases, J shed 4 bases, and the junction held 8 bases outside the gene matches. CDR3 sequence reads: CASSPPGLAGETQYF. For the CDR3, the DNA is TGTGCCAGCAGTCCGCCGGGACTAGCGGGAGAGACCCAGTACTTC.

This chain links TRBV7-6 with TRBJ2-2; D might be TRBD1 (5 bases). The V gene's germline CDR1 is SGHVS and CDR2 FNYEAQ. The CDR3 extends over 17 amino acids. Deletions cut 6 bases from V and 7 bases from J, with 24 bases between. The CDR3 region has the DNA TGTGCCAGCAGGGACGAAGCCGGGCTCCCCAGGGACGGGGAGCTGTTTTTT. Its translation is CASRDEAGLPRDGELFF.

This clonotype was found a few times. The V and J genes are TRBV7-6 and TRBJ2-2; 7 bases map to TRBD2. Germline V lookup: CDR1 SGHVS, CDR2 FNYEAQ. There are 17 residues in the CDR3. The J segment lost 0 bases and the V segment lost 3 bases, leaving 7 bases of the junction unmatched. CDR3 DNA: TGTGCCAGCAGCTTTCCTAAAAGCGGGGCGAACACCGGGGAGCTGTTTTTT. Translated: CASSFPKSGANTGELFF.

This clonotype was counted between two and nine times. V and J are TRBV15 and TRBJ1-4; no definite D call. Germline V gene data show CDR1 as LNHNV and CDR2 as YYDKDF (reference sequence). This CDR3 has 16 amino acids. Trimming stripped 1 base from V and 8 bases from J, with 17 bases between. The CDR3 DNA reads TGTGCCACCAGCAGAGCGGCAGGCCCGGCGCGGGAAAAACTGTTTTTT. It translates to CATSRAAGPAREKLFF.

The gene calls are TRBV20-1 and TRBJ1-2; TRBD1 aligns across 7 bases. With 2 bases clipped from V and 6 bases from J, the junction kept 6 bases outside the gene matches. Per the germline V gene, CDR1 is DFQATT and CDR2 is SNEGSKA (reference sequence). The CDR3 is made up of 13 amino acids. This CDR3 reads CSARKQGLDGYTF. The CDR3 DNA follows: TGCAGTGCTAGAAAACAGGGGTTGGATGGCTACACCTTC.

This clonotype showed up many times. The CDR3 DNA is TGTGCCAGCAGCTTAGATCGTCCCAGTCAAGAGACCCAGTACTTC. Its translation is CASSLDRPSQETQYF. The genes are TRBV11-2 and TRBJ2-5; no firm D call. V was pared by 0 bases and J by 2 bases, with 10 bases between. CDR3 length equals 15 residues. Germline V lookup: CDR1 SGHAT, CDR2 FQNNGV.

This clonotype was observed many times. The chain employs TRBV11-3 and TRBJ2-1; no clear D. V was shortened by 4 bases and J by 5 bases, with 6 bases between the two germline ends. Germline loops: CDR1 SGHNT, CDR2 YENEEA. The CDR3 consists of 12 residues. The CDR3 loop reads CASSSTDNEQFF. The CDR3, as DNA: TGTGCCAGCAGCTCGACCGACAATGAGCAGTTCTTC.

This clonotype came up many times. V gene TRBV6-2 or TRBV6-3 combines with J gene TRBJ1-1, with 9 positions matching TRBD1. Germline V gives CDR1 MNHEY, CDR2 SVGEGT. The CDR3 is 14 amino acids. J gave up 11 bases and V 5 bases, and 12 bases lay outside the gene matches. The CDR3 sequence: CASSRFGTGKKAFF. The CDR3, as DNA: TGTGCCAGCAGTCGGTTCGGGACAGGGAAAAAGGCTTTCTTT.

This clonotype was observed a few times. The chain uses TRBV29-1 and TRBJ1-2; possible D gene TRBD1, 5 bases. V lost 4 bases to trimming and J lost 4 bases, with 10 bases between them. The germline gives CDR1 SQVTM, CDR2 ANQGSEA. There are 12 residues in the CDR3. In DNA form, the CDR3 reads TGCAGCGTTGCCCAGGGAGGCTATGGCTACACCTTC. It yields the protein CSVAQGGYGYTF.

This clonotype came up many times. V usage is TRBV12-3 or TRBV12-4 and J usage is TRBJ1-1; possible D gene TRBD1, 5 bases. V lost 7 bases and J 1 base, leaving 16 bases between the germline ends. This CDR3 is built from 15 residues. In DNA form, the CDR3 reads TGTGCCAGCACTAAGGGCACGGGGGGGAACACTGAAGCTTTCTTT. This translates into CASTKGTGGNTEAFF.

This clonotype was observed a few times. The CDR3 bases are TGCGCCAGCAGCCAAACGTCTGGAGGAGGCACTGAAGCTTTCTTT. This encodes CASSQTSGGGTEAFF. The genes are TRBV4-1 and TRBJ1-1, with D unclear. Trimming took off 2 bases at V and 4 bases at J, with 14 bases between the two ends. CDR1 is MGHRA, CDR2 YSYEKL, per germline. The CDR3 extends over 15 amino acids.

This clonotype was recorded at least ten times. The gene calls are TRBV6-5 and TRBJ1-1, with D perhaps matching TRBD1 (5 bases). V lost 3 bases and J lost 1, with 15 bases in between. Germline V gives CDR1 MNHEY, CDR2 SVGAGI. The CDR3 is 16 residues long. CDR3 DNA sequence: TGTGCCAGCAGTTATGGAGGGACGGGGCCGAACACTGAAGCTTTCTTT. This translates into CASSYGGTGPNTEAFF.

Here the CDR3 DNA reads TGTGCCAGCAGTTTACAGGGGGCGACGGGTCAGCCCCAGCATTTT. Translated, it gives CASSLQGATGQPQHF. The rearrangement links TRBV2 to TRBJ1-5; TRBD1 matches at 9 bases. Germline lookup yields CDR1 SNHLY and CDR2 FYNNEI. The CDR3 has 15 residues. V lost 5 bases, J lost 6 bases, and 8 bases stayed unmatched.